This T cell receptor beta chain was sequenced for a study of response to subunit inactivated influenza vaccine. TCRdb itself ran the RT-PCR reads through MiXCR, one entry per CDR3 protein. The profile covers about 540,000 distinct CDR3 sequences, with less than 25% appearing a single time and 2.5% to 3.5% taken by the ten largest. This clonotype was observed a few times. These data were likewise used in another study, on T cells expressing NK-cell markers. According to that study: 5'RACE template switching with UMIs produced the TCR beta cDNA. Among several donors, these clonotypes also ranked first in the CD3+CD56-NKG2C+ fraction.

Source: CD4+ T cells sorted from PBMCs, taken 11 to 12 days after vaccination. The source of this sequence is a man between 50 and 59 years old who received an inactivated influenza vaccine.

CDR3 in DNA: TGCGCCAGCAGCTTGAGTTCAATGAACACTGAAGCTTTCTTT. Residues: CASSLSSMNTEAFF. V is TRBV5-1 and J is TRBJ1-1; D is unclear. Germline V CDR1 and CDR2: SGHRS, YFSETQ. The CDR3 contains 14 residues. With 1 base removed from V and 0 bases from J, the gap between germline ends came to 7 bases.